What follows are 2 T cell receptor beta chains derived from one specimen sequenced in a study of cytomegalovirus exposure and HLA in healthy donors (dated by TCRdb to between 2016 and 2019). Library preparation was by the immunoSEQ multiplex PCR assay. For the multiplex PCR, a mixture combining 60 forward primers for TCR Vbeta segments and 13 reverse primers for TCR Jbeta segments was used. In TCRdb, the immuneACCESS table is reduced to in-frame sequences with V and J assigned. These tables do not hold every clone; where another copy was compared, an unresolved V gene accounts for under half, and the others remain unexplained. Present in this sample are approximately 90,000 clones, around 74% of which were seen just once. In total, the top ten clones hold roughly 2% of the sample. Sequenced sample: PBMCs. These receptors came from a boy between 10 and 17 years old in good health and CMV-seronegative.

The CDR3 DNA follows: TGTGCCAGCAGTGCCCAAGGATCAGGGGCCGGGGAGCTGTTTTTT. This gives the protein CASSAQGSGAGELFF. This chain connects TRBV2 to TRBJ2-2, with a tentative D call TRBD1 (6 bases). This CDR3 is 15 amino acids long. The germline V gene encodes CDR1 SNHLY and CDR2 FYNNEI. Trimming left V 4 bases short and J 6 bases short, with 15 bases between.

V gene TRBV6-1 combines with J gene TRBJ1-6; D is possibly TRBD1 (6 bases). Germline V gives CDR1 MNHNS, CDR2 SASEGT. The V end lost 8 bases, the J end lost 0 bases, and 11 bases lay between the germline ends. This CDR3 comprises 15 residues. CDR3 sequence reads: CASEQGSSYNSPLHF. As DNA, the CDR3 is TGTGCCAGCGAGCAGGGGAGCTCCTATAATTCACCCCTCCACTTT.